Listed below are T cell receptor beta chains from one sample, sequenced in a study of blood T cell repertoires in COVID-19. Data came from immunoSEQ multiplex PCR; TCRdb stores just in-frame clones and leaves some out. In the table there are roughly 120,000 clones, around 82% of which are singletons. Specimen: peripheral blood. The source is a woman aged 55-69 years with acute or convalescent COVID-19. Both conserved end residues are part of each CDR3. The D gene is left open where the match is weak. Expanded clones get a size class; other rows say once, few or many, or leave the size out.

j_call,d_call,v_call,clone_size,cdr3_nt,cdr3_aa
TRBJ1-3,NA,TRBV7-2,NA,TGTGCCAGCAGCTTCAGGGGCGGGTCTGGAAACACCATATATTTT,CASSFRGGSGNTIYF
TRBJ1-4,TRBD1,TRBV19,NA,TGTGCCAGTAGTACCGGACAGGGGGGCCGCTCGGGAGAAAAACTGTTTTTT,CASSTGQGGRSGEKLFF
TRBJ2-6,NA,TRBV28,NA,TGTGCCAGCAGCCCACGGGAGTCTGGGGCCAACGTCCTGACTTTC,CASSPRESGANVLTF
TRBJ1-2,NA,TRBV4-3,NA,TGCGCCAGCAGCCCGAGCGACGGGGGGTATGGCTACACCTTC,CASSPSDGGYGYTF
TRBJ2-5,TRBD2,TRBV4-2,NA,TGTGCCAGCAGCAATAGCGGGGGACACGGGGAGACCCAGTACTTC,CASSNSGGHGETQYF
TRBJ1-5,NA,TRBV7-2,few,TGTGCCAGCAGCTTAGGTGGGGGGGTCAATCAGCCCCAGCATTTT,CASSLGGGVNQPQHF
TRBJ1-2,TRBD1,TRBV28,NA,TGTGCCAGCAGTCCTACCCCGGGACAGGGGGCTTATGGCTACACCTTC,CASSPTPGQGAYGYTF
TRBJ2-1,NA,TRBV13,NA,TGTGCCAGCAGCTTAGACGGGGGGCCCACCAATGAGCAGTTCTTC,CASSLDGGPTNEQFF
TRBJ2-7,TRBD1,TRBV7-2,NA,TGTGCCAGCAGTCCTAACCCGGGACAGGAGGGCTACGAGCAGTACTTC,CASSPNPGQEGYEQYF
TRBJ1-6,NA,TRBV12-3/TRBV12-4,NA,TGTGCCAGCACCCTCTTCGGGGGTTCACCCCTCCACTTT,CASTLFGGSPLHF
TRBJ2-5,NA,TRBV19,NA,TGTGCCAGTAGTACGGCGGGACAGCAAGAGACCCAGTACTTC,CASSTAGQQETQYF
TRBJ1-5,NA,TRBV27,NA,TGTGCCAGCAGTCGGTCGGGAAGACCGAATCAGCCCCAGCATTTT,CASSRSGRPNQPQHF
TRBJ1-1,NA,TRBV15,NA,TGTGCCACCAGCAGTGGTCCGGTACACGGGACAAATGAAGAAGCTTTCTTT,CATSSGPVHGTNEEAFF
TRBJ2-7,TRBD1,TRBV12-3/TRBV12-4,NA,TGTGCCAGCAGTTACAGGGGATCCTACGAGCAGTACTTC,CASSYRGSYEQYF
TRBJ2-1,TRBD2,TRBV7-9,few,TGTGCCAGCAGTTCCAGCGGGGGGGTATACAATGAGCAGTTCTTC,CASSSSGGVYNEQFF
TRBJ1-1,NA,TRBV5-1,NA,TGCGCCAGCAGCTTGGATGGGACAAGAGCTGAAGCTTTCTTT,CASSLDGTRAEAFF
TRBJ1-6,TRBD1,TRBV28,NA,TGTGCCAGCCGATTTGAAAGTAGGGGGCCCAATTCACCCCTCCACTTT,CASRFESRGPNSPLHF